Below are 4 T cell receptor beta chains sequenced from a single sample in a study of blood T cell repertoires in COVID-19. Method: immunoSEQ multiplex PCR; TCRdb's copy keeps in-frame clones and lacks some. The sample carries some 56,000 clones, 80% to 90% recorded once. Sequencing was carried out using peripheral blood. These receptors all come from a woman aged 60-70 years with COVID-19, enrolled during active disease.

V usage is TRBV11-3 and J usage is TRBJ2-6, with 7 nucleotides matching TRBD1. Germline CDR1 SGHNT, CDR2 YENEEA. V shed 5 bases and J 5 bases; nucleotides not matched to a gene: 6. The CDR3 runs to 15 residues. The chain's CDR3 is CASSRGGVRANVLTF. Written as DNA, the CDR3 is TGTGCCAGCAGCCGAGGGGGCGTCCGGGCCAACGTCCTGACTTTC. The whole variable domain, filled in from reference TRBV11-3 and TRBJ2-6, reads EAGVVQSPRYKIIEKKQPVAFWCNPISGHNTLYWYLQNLGQGPELLIRYENEEAVDDSQLPKDRFSAERLKGVDSTLKIQPAELGDSAVYLCASSRGGVRANVLTFGAGSRLTVL.

CDR3 nucleotide sequence: TGCGCCAGCAGCCAAGAAGGACTTAATGACATTCAGTACTTC. This gives the protein CASSQEGLNDIQYF. The chain links TRBV4-3 to TRBJ2-4; possibly TRBD2 for D (5 bases). V was cut by 0 bases and J by 8 bases, with 11 bases left in between. In germline, CDR1 is LGHNA, CDR2 YSLEER. CDR3 size: 14 residues.

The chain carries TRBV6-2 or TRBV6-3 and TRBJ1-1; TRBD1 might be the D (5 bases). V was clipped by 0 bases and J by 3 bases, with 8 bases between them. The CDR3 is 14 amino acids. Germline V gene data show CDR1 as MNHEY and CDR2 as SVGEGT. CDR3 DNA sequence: TGTGCCAGCAGTTACTCGCGCAGGGACACTGAAGCTTTCTTT. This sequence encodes CASSYSRRDTEAFF.

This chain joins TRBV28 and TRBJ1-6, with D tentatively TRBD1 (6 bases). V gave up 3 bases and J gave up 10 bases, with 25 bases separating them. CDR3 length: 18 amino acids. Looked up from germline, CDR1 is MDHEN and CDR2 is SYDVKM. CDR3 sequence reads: CASSLGSLRGGFRSPLHF. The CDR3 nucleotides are TGTGCCAGCAGTTTGGGGTCCCTCAGGGGAGGGTTTAGGTCACCCCTCCACTTT.